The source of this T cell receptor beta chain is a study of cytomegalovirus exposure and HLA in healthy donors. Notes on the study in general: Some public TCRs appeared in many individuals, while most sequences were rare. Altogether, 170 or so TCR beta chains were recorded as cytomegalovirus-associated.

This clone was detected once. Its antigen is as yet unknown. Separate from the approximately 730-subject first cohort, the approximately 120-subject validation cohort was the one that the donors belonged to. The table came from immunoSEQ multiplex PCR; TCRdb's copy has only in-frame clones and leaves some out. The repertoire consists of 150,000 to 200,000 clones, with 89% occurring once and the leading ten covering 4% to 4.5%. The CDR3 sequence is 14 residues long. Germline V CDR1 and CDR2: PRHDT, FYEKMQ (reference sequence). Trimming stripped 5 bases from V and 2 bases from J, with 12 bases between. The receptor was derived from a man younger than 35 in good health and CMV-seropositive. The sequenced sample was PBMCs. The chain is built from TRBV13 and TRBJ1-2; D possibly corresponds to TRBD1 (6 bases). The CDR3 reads CASSRGTSNYGYTF. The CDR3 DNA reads TGTGCCAGCAGCCGTGGGACATCGAACTATGGCTACACCTTC.